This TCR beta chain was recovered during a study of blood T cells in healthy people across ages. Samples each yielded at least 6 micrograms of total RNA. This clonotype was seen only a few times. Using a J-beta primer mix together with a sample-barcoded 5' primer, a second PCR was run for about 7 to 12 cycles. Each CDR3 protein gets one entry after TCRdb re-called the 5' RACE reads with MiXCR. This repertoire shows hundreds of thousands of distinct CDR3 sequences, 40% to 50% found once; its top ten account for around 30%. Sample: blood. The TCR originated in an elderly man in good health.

The CDR3 is CASSLEQGAYEQYF. Here the CDR3 DNA reads TGTGCCAGCAGCTTAGAACAGGGAGCCTACGAGCAGTACTTC. The rearrangement uses TRBV7-8 and TRBJ2-7; tentative D call: TRBD1 (6 bases). The CDR3 is 14 amino acids. Looked up from germline, CDR1 is SGHVS and CDR2 is FQNEAQ. Trimming cost V 1 base and J 2 bases, with 9 bases left between them.